The next 30 T cell receptor beta chains were all read from a single sample in a study of blood T cell repertoires in COVID-19. TCRdb's table, derived via immunoSEQ multiplex PCR, lists solely in-frame clones and lacks some. In the table there are some 200,000 clones, about four fifths of which are singletons. The specimen sequenced was peripheral blood. The receptor set was obtained from a woman aged 40 to 55 with COVID-19, enrolled during active disease.

The chain combines TRBV5-4 with TRBJ1-1; D unclear. Germline V lookup: CDR1 SGHNT, CDR2 YYREEE (reference sequence). Deletions cut 0 bases from V and 1 base from J, with 7 bases between. CDR3 length: 14 residues. CDR3 sequence: CASSLELRNTEAFF. The CDR3 region has the DNA TGTGCCAGCAGCTTGGAGTTGAGGAACACTGAAGCTTTCTTT.

This chain links TRBV7-2 with TRBJ1-5; D may be TRBD1 (5 bases). The V and J ends lost 5 bases and 0 bases respectively, with 11 bases between them. Germline CDR1 is SGHTA and CDR2 is FQGNSA. The CDR3 contains 15 residues. CDR3 in amino acids: CASSTRQYSNQPQHF. CDR3 coding DNA: TGTGCCAGCAGCACACGACAGTATAGCAATCAGCCCCAGCATTTT.

V is TRBV27 and J is TRBJ2-7; D remains ambiguous. Per germline, CDR1 MNHEY and CDR2 SMNVEV (reference sequence). The ends were cut back, 7 bases at V and 2 bases at J, with 12 bases in the middle. The CDR3 is made up of 13 amino acids. The CDR3 DNA sequence: TGTGCCAGCATCGGTCCGGGTGCCTACGAGCAGTACTTC. Its protein is CASIGPGAYEQYF.

V usage is TRBV18 and J usage is TRBJ1-4; D is unclear. This CDR3 spans 17 amino acids. Per germline, CDR1 KGHSH and CDR2 LQKENI. Trimming cost V 6 bases and J 0 bases, with 17 bases left between them. CDR3 DNA sequence: TGTGCCAGCTCCCCTAGTCTCCTAGTTGCAACTAATGAAAAACTGTTTTTT. It yields the protein CASSPSLLVATNEKLFF.

The chain uses TRBV7-2 and TRBJ1-4, with a possible D match to TRBD1 (6 bases). CDR1 SGHTA and CDR2 FQGNSA come from the germline V gene. V was clipped by 5 bases and J by 6 bases, with 13 bases between them. The CDR3 runs to 14 residues. The CDR3 protein is CASSKQGGDEKLFF. For the CDR3, the DNA is TGTGCCAGCAGCAAACAGGGTGGAGATGAAAAACTGTTTTTT.

The rearrangement uses TRBV7-2 and TRBJ1-2; D not resolved. The V gene's germline CDR1 is SGHTA and CDR2 FQGNSA. V was clipped by 3 bases and J by 8 bases, with 7 bases between them. This CDR3 spans 11 amino acids. The CDR3: CASSFSRGYTF. CDR3 nucleotide sequence: TGTGCCAGCAGCTTTTCTCGGGGCTACACCTTC.

The chain is built from TRBV27 and TRBJ2-3, with D possibly matching TRBD2 (8 bases). The CDR3 contains 16 residues. From germline, CDR1 is MNHEY and CDR2 SMNVEV (reference sequence). Trimming removed 6 bases from V and 2 bases from J, with 18 bases in between. As DNA, the CDR3 is TGTGCCAGCAGCCCCAGCGGGGGACAGTTCACAGATACGCAGTATTTT. Residues: CASSPSGGQFTDTQYF.

This clone was picked up one time. The chain employs TRBV5-4 and TRBJ1-1, with a possible D match to TRBD1 (6 bases). V was clipped by 4 bases and J by 4 bases, with 17 bases between them. There are 15 residues in the CDR3. Germline V CDR1 and CDR2: SGHNT, YYREEE (reference sequence). As DNA, the CDR3 is TGTGCCAGCAGCACCCCAGGGGTCAAGCGCACTGAAGCTTTCTTT. Its translation is CASSTPGVKRTEAFF.

This chain links TRBV6-5 with TRBJ1-4; 7 nucleotides match TRBD1. The V and J ends lost 9 bases and 0 bases, in that order; junction bases with no gene match: 4. The germline gives CDR1 MNHEY, CDR2 SVGAGI. This CDR3 spans 14 amino acids. The CDR3 nucleotides read TGTGCCAGTGGTACAGGGGCAACTAATGAAAAACTGTTTTTT. It translates to CASGTGATNEKLFF.

The chain couples TRBV2 to TRBJ2-5; 9 nucleotides match TRBD1. J was trimmed by 5 bases and V by 7 bases; bases with no gene match: 14. The CDR3 is made up of 16 amino acids. The germline CDR1 and CDR2 sequences are SNHLY and FYNNEI. CDR3 coding DNA: TGTGCCAGCATCCCCGGGACAGGGTTATATCGGGAGACCCAGTACTTC. Encoded protein: CASIPGTGLYRETQYF.

V and J are TRBV28 and TRBJ2-3, with D perhaps TRBD1 (6 bases). Between the trimmed V and J ends, which lost 4 bases and 14 bases, there was a span of 13 bases. Germline V gene sequence: CDR1 MDHEN, CDR2 SYDVKM. There are 11 residues in the CDR3. The CDR3 region is CASSSLGGRYF. For the CDR3, the DNA is TGTGCCAGCAGTTCTCTAGGGGGACGGTATTTT.

V usage is TRBV24-1 and J usage is TRBJ1-2; D call uncertain. The CDR3 length is 14 residues. V lost 3 bases and J lost 6, with 13 bases in between. Germline V gives CDR1 KGHDR, CDR2 SFDVKD. CDR3 sequence (DNA): TGTGCCACCAGTGATAGTGGTAGGGAGGATGGCTACACCTTC. Translating it yields CATSDSGREDGYTF.

The chain uses TRBV19 and TRBJ2-1, with 8 bases identical to TRBD1. Trimming took 3 bases from V and 5 from J; bases not matched to a gene: 9. The V gene's germline CDR1 is LNHDA and CDR2 SQIVND (reference sequence). The CDR3 totals 16 residues. DNA of the CDR3: TGTGCCAGTAGTATCTGGCCAGGGGGCGGGAACAATGAGCAGTTCTTC. Its protein product is CASSIWPGGGNNEQFF.

The V and J genes are TRBV30 and TRBJ2-1; D is perhaps TRBD2 (5 bases). Trimming left V 1 base short and J 8 bases short, with 18 bases between. CDR3 size: 15 residues. Per the germline V gene, CDR1 is GTSNPN and CDR2 is SVGIG (reference sequence). The CDR3 protein is CAWSGTGTSRDEQFF. Here the CDR3 DNA reads TGTGCCTGGAGTGGGACTGGAACTTCTAGGGATGAGCAGTTCTTC. The full variable domain, in which reference TRBV30 and TRBJ2-1 provide the parts outside the CDR3, is SQTIHQWPATLVQPVGSPLSLECTVEGTSNPNLYWYRQAAGRGLQLLFYSVGIGQISSEVPQNLSASRPQDRQFILSSKKLLLSDSGFYLCAWSGTGTSRDEQFFGPGTRLTVL.

The chain carries TRBV5-6 and TRBJ1-4; 11 positions agree with TRBD1. V trimming: 1 base; J trimming: 2 bases; junction bases outside the gene matches: 7. CDR1 is SGHDT, CDR2 YYEEEE, per germline. This CDR3 has 18 residues. The CDR3 DNA reads as TGTGCCAGCAGCTTGCTCGGGGACAGGGGGTCGACTAATGAAAAACTGTTTTTT. This translates into CASSLLGDRGSTNEKLFF.

The V and J genes are TRBV7-9 and TRBJ2-1, with 8 positions matching TRBD2. V gave up 3 bases and J gave up 4 bases; unmatched junction bases: 8. The CDR3 runs 16 residues. Per the germline V gene, CDR1 is SEHNR and CDR2 is FQNEAQ (reference sequence). The CDR3 is CASSFVGAGGYNEQFF. The CDR3 nucleotides read TGTGCCAGCAGCTTCGTCGGGGCGGGAGGTTACAATGAGCAGTTCTTC. Full variable domain (outside the CDR3, taken from reference TRBV7-9 and TRBJ2-1): DTGVSQNPRHKITKRGQNVTFRCDPISEHNRLYWYRQTLGQGPEFLTYFQNEAQLEKSRLLSDRFSAERPKGSFSTLEIQRTEQGDSAMYLCASSFVGAGGYNEQFFGPGTRLTVL.

The chain carries TRBV2 and TRBJ2-7; TRBD2 might be the D (5 bases). The CDR3 is made up of 13 amino acids. CDR1 and CDR2 from the germline V gene are SNHLY and FYNNEI. The V end was cut by 9 bases, the J end by 6 bases, with 18 bases between. CDR3 amino acids: CASKILGSAEQYV. The CDR3 nucleotides are TGTGCCAGTAAAATACTAGGTAGTGCCGAGCAGTACGTC.

The chain joins TRBV12-3 or TRBV12-4 to TRBJ2-1; perhaps TRBD1 as D (6 bases). The CDR3 length is 13 residues. Trimming cost V 6 bases and J 7 bases, with 13 bases left between them. The CDR3 is CASSPRQDNEQFF. The CDR3 DNA is TGTGCCAGCAGCCCGAGACAGGATAATGAGCAGTTCTTC.

The chain links TRBV5-4 to TRBJ1-2, with 9 bases aligning to TRBD1. Trimming cost V 0 bases and J 8 bases; bases outside gene matches: 5. Germline V lookup: CDR1 SGHNT, CDR2 YYREEE (reference sequence). The CDR3 covers 14 residues. CDR3 bases: TGTGCCAGCAGCTTGGAACAGGGGGCTGTGGGCTACACCTTC. Translation gives CASSLEQGAVGYTF.

The gene calls are TRBV5-1 and TRBJ2-2; the D is unclear. V was shortened by 4 bases and J by 4 bases, with 8 bases between the two germline ends. CDR1 is SGHRS and CDR2 is YFSETQ in the germline V gene. This CDR3 has 13 amino acids. This chain's CDR3 is CASSNTITGELFF. The CDR3 coding sequence is TGCGCCAGCAGCAATACAATCACCGGGGAGCTGTTTTTT.

V and J are TRBV7-6 and TRBJ2-5; possibly TRBD2 for D (6 bases). The V gene lost 5 bases and the J gene lost 1 base, with 20 bases spanning the gap. CDR3 length equals 17 residues. Germline loops: CDR1 SGHVS, CDR2 FNYEAQ. CDR3 in amino acids: CASSPFWTRGLQETQYF. CDR3 nucleotide sequence: TGTGCCAGCAGCCCCTTTTGGACAAGGGGACTCCAAGAGACCCAGTACTTC.

V usage is TRBV15 and J usage is TRBJ2-1; 7 bases match TRBD2. Germline loops: CDR1 LNHNV, CDR2 YYDKDF (reference sequence). The junction had 9 bases not matched to a gene; V was cut back by 0 bases and J by 16 bases. The CDR3 is 13 amino acids. The CDR3 loop is CATSRDLAGVLFF. The CDR3 DNA is TGTGCCACCAGCAGAGATCTGGCGGGAGTTCTTTTCTTC.

This chain uses TRBV6-6 with TRBJ2-7, with 13 bases identical to TRBD2. Unmatched junction bases numbered 7, after V lost 5 bases and J lost 3 bases. The CDR3 consists of 16 residues. Germline CDR1 MNHNY, CDR2 SVGAGI (reference sequence). The CDR3 DNA is TGTGCCAGCAGTAAGAGTGGGACTAGCGGGAACTACGAGCAGTACTTC. This codes for CASSKSGTSGNYEQYF.

The rearrangement uses TRBV9 and TRBJ1-2; D is uncertain. This CDR3 contains 15 residues. V was pared by 4 bases and J by 4 bases, with 17 bases between. The germline CDR1 and CDR2 sequences are SGDLS and YYNGEE. CDR3 sequence: CASSFSPTASYGYTF. The CDR3 region has the DNA TGTGCCAGCAGCTTTTCACCCACTGCTAGCTATGGCTACACCTTC.

The CDR3 DNA reads TGTGCCAGCAGATCTCGCCGGACAGGGGCAAATTCACCCCTCCACTTT. Translating it yields CASRSRRTGANSPLHF. This rearrangement joins TRBV7-8 to TRBJ1-6; 9 bases are a match to TRBD1. The CDR3 runs 16 residues. Germline V gene lookup returns CDR1 SGHVS and CDR2 FQNEAQ. V was pared by 6 bases and J by 7 bases, with 10 bases of the junction left unmatched.

The V and J genes are TRBV4-1 and TRBJ1-1; 7 positions agree with TRBD1. The CDR3 covers 13 residues. The V segment lost 3 bases and the J segment 6 bases; nucleotides outside the gene matches: 4. Germline V gene lookup returns CDR1 MGHRA and CDR2 YSYEKL. CDR3 in amino acids: CASSQGTAPEAFF. CDR3 sequence (DNA): TGCGCCAGCAGCCAGGGGACAGCGCCTGAAGCTTTCTTT.

The chain links TRBV7-8 to TRBJ1-2, with 8 bases lining up with TRBD1. The J segment lost 3 bases and the V segment lost 2 bases, leaving 2 bases of the junction unmatched. The CDR3 runs 14 residues. Germline V CDR1 and CDR2: SGHVS, FQNEAQ. As DNA, the CDR3 is TGTGCCAGCAGCTTACAGGGGGCGGACTATGGCTACACCTTC. Its protein product is CASSLQGADYGYTF. The full variable domain, completed using reference TRBV7-8 and TRBJ1-2, is GAGVSQSPRYKVAKRGQDVALRCDPISGHVSLFWYQQALGQGPEFLTYFQNEAQLDKSGLPSDRFFAERPEGSVSTLKIQRTQQEDSAVYLCASSLQGADYGYTFGSGTRLTVV.

The sample holds a few counts of this clone. The J gene is TRBJ2-2, the V gene TRBV19; D perhaps matches TRBD2 (6 bases). Germline CDR1 LNHDA, CDR2 SQIVND (reference sequence). This CDR3 comprises 14 residues. With 4 bases removed from V and 3 bases from J, the gap between germline ends came to 9 bases. The CDR3 region has the DNA TGTGCCAGTAGTAGCGGGGAGGACACCGGGGAGCTGTTTTTT. Translation gives CASSSGEDTGELFF.

The chain uses TRBV7-9 and TRBJ2-7, with a tentative D call TRBD1 (6 bases). This CDR3 spans 14 amino acids. The germline V and J ends were trimmed by 5 bases and 5 bases, with 16 bases remaining between them. Germline CDR1 and CDR2: SEHNR and FQNEAQ (reference sequence). The CDR3: CASSLREQGHEQYF. The CDR3 coding sequence is TGTGCCAGCAGCCTGAGAGAGCAGGGGCACGAGCAGTACTTC.

The genes are TRBV2 and TRBJ2-7; possibly TRBD2 for D (6 bases). The CDR3 is 14 residues long. Germline-derived CDR1 and CDR2 are SNHLY and FYNNEI. V was trimmed by 9 bases and J by 7 bases, leaving 22 bases between them. In DNA form, the CDR3 reads TGTGCCAGGCGACAGTGGGGGGACGGGTGGGAGCAGTACGTC. Translating gives CARRQWGDGWEQYV.